Below, 3 T cell receptor beta chains from the same sample are listed, as sequenced in a study of blood T cell repertoires in COVID-19. The repertoire was sequenced with immunoSEQ multiplex PCR; TCRdb's copy has only in-frame clones and lacks some. The table has nearly 350,000 clones, more than 75% seen once. Sequencing was carried out using peripheral blood. The receptors here all came from a woman aged 50 to 65 with COVID-19, enrolled during active disease.

CDR3 sequence: CASSKFRAGLLDTQYF. The CDR3, as DNA: TGTGCCAGCAGTAAATTCCGTGCGGGACTACTAGATACGCAGTATTTT. This chain joins TRBV6-6 and TRBJ2-3, with 7 bases matching TRBD2. Trimming removed 5 bases from V and 5 bases from J; junction bases left unmatched: 13. The CDR3 consists of 16 residues. The germline CDR1 and CDR2 sequences are MNHNY and SVGAGI (reference sequence).

The genes are TRBV5-1 and TRBJ1-1; D is unresolved. Trimming cost V 2 bases and J 0 bases, with 8 bases left between them. The CDR3 is 14 residues long. Germline CDR1 and CDR2: SGHRS and YFSETQ. For the CDR3, the DNA is TGCGCCAGCAGCTTCCTTACGGTGAACACTGAAGCTTTCTTT. It translates to CASSFLTVNTEAFF.

The chain carries TRBV5-1 and TRBJ2-5, with 10 bases that match TRBD2. J gave up 5 bases and V 2 bases, and 6 bases lay outside the gene matches. The germline V gene encodes CDR1 SGHRS and CDR2 YFSETQ. This CDR3 is built from 15 residues. CDR3 protein: CASSLTSGKIETQYF. CDR3 in DNA: TGCGCCAGCAGCTTAACTAGCGGGAAGATTGAGACCCAGTACTTC.